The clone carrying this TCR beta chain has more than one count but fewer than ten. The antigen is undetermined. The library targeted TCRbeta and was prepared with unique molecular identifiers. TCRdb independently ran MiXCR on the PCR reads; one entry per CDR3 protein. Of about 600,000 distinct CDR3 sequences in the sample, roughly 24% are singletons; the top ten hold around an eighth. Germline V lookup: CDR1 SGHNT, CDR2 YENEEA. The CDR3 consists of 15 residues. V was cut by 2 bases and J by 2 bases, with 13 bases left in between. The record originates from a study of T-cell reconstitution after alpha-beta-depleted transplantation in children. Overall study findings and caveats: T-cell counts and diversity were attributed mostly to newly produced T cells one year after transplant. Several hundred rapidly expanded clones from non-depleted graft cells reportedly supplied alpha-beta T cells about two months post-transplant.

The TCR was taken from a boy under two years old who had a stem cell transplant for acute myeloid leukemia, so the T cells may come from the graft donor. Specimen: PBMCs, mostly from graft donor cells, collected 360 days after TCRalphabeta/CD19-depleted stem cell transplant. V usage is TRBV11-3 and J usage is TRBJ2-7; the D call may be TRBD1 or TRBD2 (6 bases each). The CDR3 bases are TGTGCCAGCAGCTTATTACGTGGGGGGCCCTACGAGCAGTACTTC. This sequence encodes CASSLLRGGPYEQYF.